These T cell receptor beta chains were read from a single sample in a study of T cell changes during pregnancy in multiple sclerosis. Produced via immunoSEQ multiplex PCR; TCRdb's table is partial and in-frame only. The sample lists around 100,000 clones, approximately 90% occurring once. Sequencing was performed on peripheral blood, taken in the third trimester of pregnancy. The receptors stem from a female donor with multiple sclerosis, enrolled in a pregnancy study. CDR3s leave out the opening cysteine and the closing phenylalanine or tryptophan. Each record gives: CDR3 protein, V gene, D gene, J gene. The D gene is left open where the match is weak.

CDR3: ASSFGQGTQETQY
V: TRBV5-6
D: TRBD1
J: TRBJ2-5

CDR3: ASSLGGLAGGDTGELF
V: TRBV7-6
D: TRBD2
J: TRBJ2-2

CDR3: ASSSGGWGSTDTQY
V: TRBV5-1
D: TRBD1
J: TRBJ2-3

CDR3: ASSLRTGRDTQY
V: TRBV11-1
D: TRBD1
J: TRBJ2-3

CDR3: ASSPDGFNTGELF
V: TRBV5-1
D: NA
J: TRBJ2-2

CDR3: ASSVSSTGNYGYT
V: TRBV9
D: NA
J: TRBJ1-2

CDR3: ASKAGVTDTQY
V: TRBV19
D: TRBD2
J: TRBJ2-3

CDR3: ASSLLAGDTDTQY
V: TRBV5-1
D: TRBD2
J: TRBJ2-3

CDR3: ASSPLRSQREQY
V: TRBV28
D: NA
J: TRBJ2-7

CDR3: AISTGSMNTEAF
V: TRBV10-3
D: NA
J: TRBJ1-1

CDR3: ASTAGGGTDTQY
V: TRBV5-1
D: TRBD2
J: TRBJ2-3